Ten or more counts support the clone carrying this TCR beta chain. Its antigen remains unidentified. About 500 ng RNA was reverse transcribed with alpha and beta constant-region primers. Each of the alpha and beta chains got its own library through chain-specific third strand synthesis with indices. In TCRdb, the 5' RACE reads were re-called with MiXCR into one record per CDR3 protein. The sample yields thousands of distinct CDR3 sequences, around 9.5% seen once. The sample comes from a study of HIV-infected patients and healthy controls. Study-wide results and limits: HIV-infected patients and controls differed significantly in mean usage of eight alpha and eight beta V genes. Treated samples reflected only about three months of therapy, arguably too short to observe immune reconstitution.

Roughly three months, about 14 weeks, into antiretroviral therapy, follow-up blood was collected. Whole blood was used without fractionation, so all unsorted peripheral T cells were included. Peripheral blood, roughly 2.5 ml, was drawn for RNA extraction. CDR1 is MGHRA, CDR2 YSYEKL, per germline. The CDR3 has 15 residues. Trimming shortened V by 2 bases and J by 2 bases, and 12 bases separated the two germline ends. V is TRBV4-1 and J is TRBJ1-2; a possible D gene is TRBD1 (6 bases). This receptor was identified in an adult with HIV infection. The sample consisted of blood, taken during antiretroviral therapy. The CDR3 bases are TGCGCCAGCAGCCAATCCCGGACAGCAAACTATGGCTACACCTTC. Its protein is CASSQSRTANYGYTF.